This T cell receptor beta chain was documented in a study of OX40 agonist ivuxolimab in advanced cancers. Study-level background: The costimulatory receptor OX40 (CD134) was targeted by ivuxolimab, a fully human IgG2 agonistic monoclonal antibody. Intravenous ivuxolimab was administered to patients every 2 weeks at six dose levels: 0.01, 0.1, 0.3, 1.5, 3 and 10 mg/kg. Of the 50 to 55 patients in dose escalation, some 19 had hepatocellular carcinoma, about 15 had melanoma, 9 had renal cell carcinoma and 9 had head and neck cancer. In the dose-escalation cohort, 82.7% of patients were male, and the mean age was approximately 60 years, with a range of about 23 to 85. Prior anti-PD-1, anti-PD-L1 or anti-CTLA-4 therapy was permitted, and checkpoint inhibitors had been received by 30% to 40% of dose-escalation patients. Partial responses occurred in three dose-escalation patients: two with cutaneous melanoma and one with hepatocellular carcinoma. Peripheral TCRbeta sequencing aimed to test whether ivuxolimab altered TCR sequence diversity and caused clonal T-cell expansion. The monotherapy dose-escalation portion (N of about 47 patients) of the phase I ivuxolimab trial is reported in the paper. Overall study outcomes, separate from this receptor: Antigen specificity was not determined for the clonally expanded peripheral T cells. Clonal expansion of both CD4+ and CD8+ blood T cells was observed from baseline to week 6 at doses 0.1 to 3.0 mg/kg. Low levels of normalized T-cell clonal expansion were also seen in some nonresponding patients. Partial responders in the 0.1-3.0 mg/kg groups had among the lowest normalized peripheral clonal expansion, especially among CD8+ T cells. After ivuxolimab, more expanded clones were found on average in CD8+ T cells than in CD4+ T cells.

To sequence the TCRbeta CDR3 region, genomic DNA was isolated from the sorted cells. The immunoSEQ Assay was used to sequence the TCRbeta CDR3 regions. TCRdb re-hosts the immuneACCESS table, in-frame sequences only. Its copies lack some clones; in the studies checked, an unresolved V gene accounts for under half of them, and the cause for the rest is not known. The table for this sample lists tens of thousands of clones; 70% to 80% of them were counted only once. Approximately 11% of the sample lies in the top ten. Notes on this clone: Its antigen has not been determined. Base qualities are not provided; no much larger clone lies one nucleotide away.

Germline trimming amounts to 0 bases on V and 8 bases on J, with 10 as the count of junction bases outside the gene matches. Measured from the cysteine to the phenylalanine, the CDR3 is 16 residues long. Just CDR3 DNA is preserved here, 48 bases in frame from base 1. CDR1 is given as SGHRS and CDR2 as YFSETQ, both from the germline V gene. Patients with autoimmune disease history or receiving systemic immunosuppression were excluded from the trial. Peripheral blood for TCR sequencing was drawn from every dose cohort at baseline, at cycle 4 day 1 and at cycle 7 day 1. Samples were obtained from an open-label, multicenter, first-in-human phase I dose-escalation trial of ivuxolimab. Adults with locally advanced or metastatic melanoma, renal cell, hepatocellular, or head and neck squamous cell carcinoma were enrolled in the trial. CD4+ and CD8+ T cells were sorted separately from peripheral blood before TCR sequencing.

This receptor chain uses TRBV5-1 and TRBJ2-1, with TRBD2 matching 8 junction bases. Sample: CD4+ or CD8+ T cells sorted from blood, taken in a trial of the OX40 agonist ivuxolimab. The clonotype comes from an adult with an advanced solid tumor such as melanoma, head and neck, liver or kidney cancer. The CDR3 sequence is CASSLEAGAALDEQFF. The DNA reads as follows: TGCGCCAGCAGCTTGGAAGCGGGGGCGGCTCTCGATGAGCAGTTCTTC.